This TCR beta chain was profiled in a study of T cell responses to AZD1222 COVID-19 vaccine. Repertoires were generated with immunoSEQ multiplex PCR, while TCRdb's copy carries only in-frame clones and drops some. This repertoire shows roughly 180,000 clones, 91% found once; its top ten account for 1.5% to 2%. CDR1 LNHDA and CDR2 SQIVND come from the germline V gene (reference sequence). Trimming left V 4 bases short and J 8 bases short, with 20 bases between. The CDR3 runs to 15 residues. V and J are TRBV19 and TRBJ1-2, with D tentatively TRBD1 (5 bases). The clonotype was recovered from an adult who received the AZD1222 COVID-19 vaccine. The source material was peripheral blood, sampled 28 days after the second AZD1222 dose. The CDR3 spells CASSTPGGQRRGYTF. The CDR3 DNA reads as TGTGCCAGTAGTACGCCGGGAGGACAACGGCGGGGCTACACCTTC.